Following are 24 T cell receptor beta chains from one sample sequenced in a study of blood T cell repertoires in COVID-19. The protocol was immunoSEQ multiplex PCR, while the TCRdb copy is restricted to in-frame clones and leaves out a portion. This sample yields fewer than 500,000 clones, of which around 89% are seen a single time; roughly 0.97% belongs to the top ten. What was sequenced was PBMCs or T cells enriched from blood (not recorded which). The receptors shown here come from a woman under 40 with acute COVID-19.

Only one count was recorded for this clone. V and J are TRBV5-5 and TRBJ2-3, with TRBD2 matching 9 bases. The length of the CDR3 is 16 residues. Germline V gene lookup returns CDR1 SGHKS and CDR2 YYEKEE (reference sequence). V dropped 3 bases and J dropped 3; count of bases not matched to a gene: 8. CDR3 nucleotides: TGTGCCAGCAGCTCTCAGTCTAGCGGGGAAACAGATACGCAGTATTTT. It codes for CASSSQSSGETDTQYF.

This sequence joins TRBV6-5 and TRBJ2-7, with unresolved D. Trimming removed 6 bases at V and 9 bases at J, with 15 bases between. In germline, CDR1 is MNHEY, CDR2 SVGAGI. The length of the CDR3 is 12 residues. CDR3 loop: CASSLSRDWQYF. DNA of the CDR3: TGTGCCAGCAGCCTGTCCAGAGACTGGCAGTACTTC.

CDR3 region: CSVAWGGRTDTQYF. The CDR3 DNA sequence: TGCAGCGTTGCTTGGGGGGGTAGGACAGATACGCAGTATTTT. The chain joins TRBV29-1 to TRBJ2-3; TRBD2 aligns across 7 bases. Germline-derived CDR1 and CDR2 are SQVTM and ANQGSEA. V shed 4 bases and J 3 bases; nucleotides not matched to a gene: 7. The CDR3 loop spans 14 amino acids.

The rearrangement uses TRBV10-1 and TRBJ2-7, with 7 bases aligning to TRBD1. With V trimmed by 7 bases and J by 7 bases, 13 bases remained unmatched. Germline V CDR1 and CDR2: WNHNN, SYGVQD (reference sequence). The length of the CDR3 is 14 residues. The CDR3 DNA reads as TGCGCCAGCAAACCGGGACAGTGGAATGGGGAGCAGTACTTC. This translates into CASKPGQWNGEQYF.

The chain links TRBV13 to TRBJ2-7; 9 nucleotides match TRBD1. The CDR3 covers 14 residues. Germline V gene data show CDR1 as PRHDT and CDR2 as FYEKMQ (reference sequence). V dropped 6 bases and J dropped 5; count of bases not matched to a gene: 8. In DNA, the CDR3 is TGTGCCAGCAGTTTCGGGACAGGGTTTAACGAGCAGTACTTC. Translated, it gives CASSFGTGFNEQYF.

V is TRBV7-2 and J is TRBJ2-7; 9 positions agree with TRBD1. The V segment lost 1 base and the J segment 3 bases; nucleotides outside the gene matches: 4. This CDR3 spans 15 amino acids. From germline, CDR1 is SGHTA and CDR2 FQGNSA. The CDR3 DNA reads as TGTGCCAGCAGCTTAGATGGGACAGGGTTCTACGAGCAGTACTTC. This codes for CASSLDGTGFYEQYF.

This clone appeared a few times. The chain joins TRBV28 to TRBJ1-2; no clear D. CDR1 and CDR2 (germline): MDHEN, SYDVKM. V lost 8 bases and J 5 bases, leaving 15 bases between the germline ends. CDR3 size: 13 residues. The CDR3 protein is CASAPLAPYGYTF. The CDR3 region has the DNA TGTGCCAGCGCCCCGCTGGCCCCATATGGCTACACCTTC.

The chain employs TRBV19 and TRBJ1-5; maybe TRBD1 (5 bases). Per germline, CDR1 LNHDA and CDR2 SQIVND (reference sequence). Trimming stripped 10 bases from V and 5 bases from J, with 15 bases between. The CDR3 runs to 13 residues. CDR3 nucleotides: TGTGCCACCTCGCAGGGAAGGTATCAGCCCCAGCATTTT. Protein: CATSQGRYQPQHF.

This CDR3 is CSAEGQGVGGSGVAYEQYF. DNA for the CDR3: TGCAGCGCCGAAGGGCAGGGGGTGGGAGGTAGCGGGGTTGCCTACGAGCAGTACTTC. This chain joins TRBV29-1 and TRBJ2-7, with a weak D call TRBD2 (8 bases). CDR3 size: 19 residues. Germline V gives CDR1 SQVTM, CDR2 ANQGSEA. V shed 7 bases and J shed 2 bases, with 33 bases lying between them.

The genes are TRBV5-1 and TRBJ2-7, with D possibly being TRBD2 (7 bases). CDR3 length: 15 residues. The V gene lost 2 bases and the J gene lost 2 bases, with 14 bases spanning the gap. CDR1 is SGHRS, CDR2 YFSETQ, per germline. The chain's CDR3 is CASSFSGDTTYEQYF. The CDR3 DNA follows: TGCGCCAGCAGCTTCAGCGGGGACACTACCTACGAGCAGTACTTC. The full variable domain, its missing parts supplied by reference TRBV5-1 and TRBJ2-7, is KAGVTQTPRYLIKTRGQQVTLSCSPISGHRSVSWYQQTPGQGLQFLFEYFSETQRNKGNFPGRFSGRQFSNSRSEMNVSTLELGDSALYLCASSFSGDTTYEQYFGPGTRLTVT.

The chain links TRBV6-5 to TRBJ1-2; possible D gene TRBD1, 5 bases. V lost 5 bases to trimming and J lost 7 bases, with 14 bases between them. Germline loops: CDR1 MNHEY, CDR2 SVGAGI. The CDR3 consists of 13 residues. The CDR3, as DNA: TGTGCCAGCAGTACCCGTCGGGGGGGTGGCTACACCTTC. Its protein is CASSTRRGGGYTF.

The chain carries TRBV10-3 and TRBJ2-1; 9 positions agree with TRBD2. The germline gives CDR1 ENHRY, CDR2 SYGVKD. CDR3 length equals 16 residues. The V segment lost 3 bases and the J segment 4 bases; nucleotides outside the gene matches: 7. The CDR3 is CAISDFGLAPYNEQFF. CDR3 DNA sequence: TGTGCCATCAGTGATTTTGGACTAGCGCCATACAATGAGCAGTTCTTC.

The chain combines TRBV6-1 with TRBJ2-6, with TRBD1 matching 8 bases. This CDR3 spans 18 amino acids. Germline CDR1 and CDR2: MNHNS and SASEGT. The junction had 9 bases not matched to a gene; V was cut back by 4 bases and J by 1 base. The CDR3 DNA is TGTGCCAGCAGTGCCAGACAGGGGCGCACTTCTGGGGCCAACGTCCTGACTTTC. It translates to CASSARQGRTSGANVLTF.

J is TRBJ2-7 and V is TRBV9, with 12 bases lining up with TRBD1. The germline gives CDR1 SGDLS, CDR2 YYNGEE. The CDR3 spans 15 residues. V gave up 5 bases and J gave up 3 bases; unmatched junction bases: 6. The CDR3 DNA is TGTGCCAGCAGTGCCGGGACAGGGGGCGGCTACGAGCAGTACTTC. Protein product: CASSAGTGGGYEQYF.

V and J are TRBV7-9 and TRBJ2-5; D may be TRBD1 (6 bases). V was clipped by 0 bases and J by 2 bases, with 10 bases between them. The CDR3 contains 15 residues. Germline CDR1 SEHNR, CDR2 FQNEAQ (reference sequence). CDR3 protein: CASSLALTGQETQYF. CDR3 nucleotide sequence: TGTGCCAGCAGCTTAGCGCTGACAGGTCAAGAGACCCAGTACTTC.

This chain's CDR3 is CASSLEASGGSGEQFF. The CDR3 DNA sequence: TGCGCCAGCAGCTTGGAGGCTAGCGGGGGGTCTGGTGAGCAGTTCTTC. The rearrangement joins TRBV5-1 to TRBJ2-1; 11 bases agree with TRBD2. The germline V gene has CDR1 SGHRS and CDR2 YFSETQ. The CDR3 covers 16 residues. The J segment lost 9 bases and the V segment lost 0 bases, leaving 8 bases of the junction unmatched.

V and J are TRBV19 and TRBJ2-6; 7 bases are a match to TRBD1. CDR3 length: 17 amino acids. J lost 0 bases, V lost 7 bases, and 9 bases had no gene match. CDR1 and CDR2 from the germline V gene are LNHDA and SQIVND (reference sequence). The CDR3 sequence: CASIGKGAVSGANVLTF. CDR3 sequence (DNA): TGTGCCAGTATAGGGAAGGGGGCAGTCTCTGGGGCCAACGTCCTGACTTTC.

This clone was detected a few times. The V gene is TRBV7-3, the J gene TRBJ2-5; possibly TRBD2 for D (5 bases). Trimming stripped 5 bases from V and 7 bases from J, with 14 bases between. The germline V gene encodes CDR1 SGHTA and CDR2 FQGTGA. The CDR3 has 13 residues. CDR3 sequence: CASSQSSGGTQYF. As DNA, the CDR3 is TGTGCCAGCAGCCAGTCGAGCGGTGGGACCCAGTACTTC.

Many counts were recorded for this clone. This rearrangement joins TRBV30 to TRBJ2-2; TRBD1 matches at 9 bases. The V gene's germline CDR1 is GTSNPN and CDR2 SVGIG (reference sequence). This CDR3 is built from 15 residues. V was pared by 2 bases and J by 5 bases, with 6 bases of the junction left unmatched. CDR3 DNA: TGTGCCTGGAGTCTACAGGGGGCAGAGACCGGGGAGCTGTTTTTT. This sequence encodes CAWSLQGAETGELFF.

The chain recombines TRBV30 with TRBJ1-3; D call uncertain. Trimming removed 0 bases at V and 4 bases at J, with 4 bases between. The V gene's germline CDR1 is GTSNPN and CDR2 SVGIG (reference sequence). The CDR3 totals 12 residues. The CDR3, as DNA: TGTGCCTGGAGTGTACAAGGAAACACCATATATTTT. Translation gives CAWSVQGNTIYF.

The chain combines TRBV4-1 with TRBJ2-3, with no clear D. The CDR3 runs to 13 residues. V was shortened by 1 base and J by 4 bases, with 6 bases between the two germline ends. Germline V gives CDR1 MGHRA, CDR2 YSYEKL. CDR3 sequence reads: CASSQALADTQYF. The CDR3 DNA is TGCGCCAGCAGCCAAGCCCTAGCAGATACGCAGTATTTT.

The chain employs TRBV4-1 and TRBJ1-1; D gene ambiguous. Germline CDR1 is MGHRA and CDR2 is YSYEKL. V gave up 1 base and J gave up 1 base, with 4 bases separating them. This CDR3 region has 13 residues. The DNA for the CDR3 is TGCGCCAGCAGCCAAGCATCGAACACTGAAGCTTTCTTT. This codes for CASSQASNTEAFF.

The rearrangement joins TRBV11-2 to TRBJ1-5, with TRBD1 matching 9 bases. The CDR3 runs 15 residues. V was pared by 4 bases and J by 2 bases, with 3 bases of the junction left unmatched. CDR1 is SGHAT and CDR2 is FQNNGV in the germline V gene. CDR3 coding DNA: TGTGCCAGCAGCTCGGGACAGGGAGGCAATCAGCCCCAGCATTTT. The encoded protein is CASSSGQGGNQPQHF. The full variable domain, rest sourced from reference TRBV11-2 and TRBJ1-5, is EAGVAQSPRYKIIEKRQSVAFWCNPISGHATLYWYQQILGQGPKLLIQFQNNGVVDDSQLPKDRFSAERLKGVDSTLKIQPAKLEDSAVYLCASSSGQGGNQPQHFGDGTRLSIL.

V and J are TRBV7-2 and TRBJ2-3; D remains ambiguous. The CDR3 runs to 14 residues. The V end lost 5 bases, the J end lost 4 bases, and 13 bases lay between the germline ends. Looked up from germline, CDR1 is SGHTA and CDR2 is FQGNSA. CDR3 DNA: TGTGCCAGCAGCCCCAGGCCCTGGGCAGATACGCAGTATTTT. Translated, it gives CASSPRPWADTQYF.